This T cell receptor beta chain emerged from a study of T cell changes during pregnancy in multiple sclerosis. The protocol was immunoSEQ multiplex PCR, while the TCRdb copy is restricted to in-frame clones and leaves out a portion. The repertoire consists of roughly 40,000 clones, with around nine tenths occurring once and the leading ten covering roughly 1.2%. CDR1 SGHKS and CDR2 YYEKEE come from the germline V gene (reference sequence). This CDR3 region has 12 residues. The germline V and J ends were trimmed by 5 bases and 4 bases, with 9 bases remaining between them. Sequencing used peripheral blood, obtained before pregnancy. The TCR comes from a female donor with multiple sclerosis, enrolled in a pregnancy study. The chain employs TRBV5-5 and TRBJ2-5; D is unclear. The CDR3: CASSHSPETQYF. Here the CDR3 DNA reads TGTGCCAGCAGTCACTCCCCAGAGACCCAGTACTTC.